This T cell receptor beta chain was found in a study of blood T cells in healthy people across ages. The authors ran a second PCR of roughly 6 to 12 cycles using a sample-barcoded 5' primer and a J-beta primer mix. MiXCR was run by TCRdb on the 5' RACE reads, yielding one entry per CDR3 protein. The profile covers fewer than 2,000,000 distinct CDR3 sequences, with roughly 32% appearing a single time and about 11% taken by the ten largest. In its sample, this clonotype was seen many times. CDR1 and CDR2 (germline): SGHTA, FQGNSA. This CDR3 region has 17 residues. Trimming cost V 5 bases and J 4 bases, with 23 bases left between them.

The receptor was isolated from a woman younger than 45 in good health. Material: blood. The chain recombines TRBV7-2 with TRBJ1-2; D perhaps matches TRBD1 (6 bases). CDR3 sequence: CASSPWTDRTLLYGYTF. As DNA, the CDR3 is TGTGCCAGCAGCCCATGGACAGACCGCACCCTACTCTATGGCTACACCTTC.